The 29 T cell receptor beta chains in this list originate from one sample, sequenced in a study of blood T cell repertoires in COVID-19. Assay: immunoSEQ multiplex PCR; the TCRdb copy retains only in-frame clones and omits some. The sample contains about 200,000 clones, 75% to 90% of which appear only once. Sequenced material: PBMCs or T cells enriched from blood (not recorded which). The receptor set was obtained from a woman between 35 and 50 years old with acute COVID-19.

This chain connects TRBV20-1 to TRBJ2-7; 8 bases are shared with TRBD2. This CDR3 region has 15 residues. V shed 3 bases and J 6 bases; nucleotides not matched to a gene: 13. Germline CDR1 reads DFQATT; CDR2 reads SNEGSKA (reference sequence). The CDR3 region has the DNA TGCAGTGCTAGTAGTTTGCGGGGGGACTCAAGCGAGCAGTACTTC. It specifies CSASSLRGDSSEQYF.

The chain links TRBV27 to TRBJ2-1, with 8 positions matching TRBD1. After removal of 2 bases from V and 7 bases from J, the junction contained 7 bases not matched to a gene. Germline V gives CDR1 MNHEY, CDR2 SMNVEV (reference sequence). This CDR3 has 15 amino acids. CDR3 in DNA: TGTGCCAGCAGTTTAACGCAGGGGGCTTTTAATGAGCAGTTCTTC. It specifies CASSLTQGAFNEQFF.

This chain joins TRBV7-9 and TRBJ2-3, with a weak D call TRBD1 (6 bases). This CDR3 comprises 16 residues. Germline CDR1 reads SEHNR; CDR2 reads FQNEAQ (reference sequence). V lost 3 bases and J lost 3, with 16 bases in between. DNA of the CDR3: TGTGCCAGCAGCTTCGGAGACAGGATTGAAACAGATACGCAGTATTTT. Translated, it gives CASSFGDRIETDTQYF.

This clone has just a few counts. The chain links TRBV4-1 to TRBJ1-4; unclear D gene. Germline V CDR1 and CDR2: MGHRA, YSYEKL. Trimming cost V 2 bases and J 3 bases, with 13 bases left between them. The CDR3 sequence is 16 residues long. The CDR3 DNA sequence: TGCGCCAGCAGCCAAAACCCCGGGGTGGCTAATGAAAAACTGTTTTTT. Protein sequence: CASSQNPGVANEKLFF.

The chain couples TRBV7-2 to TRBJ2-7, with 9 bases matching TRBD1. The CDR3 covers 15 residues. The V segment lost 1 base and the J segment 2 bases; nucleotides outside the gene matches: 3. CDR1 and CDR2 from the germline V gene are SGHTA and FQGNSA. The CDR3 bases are TGTGCCAGCAGCTTAGGCGACAGGGGGACCTACGAGCAGTACTTC. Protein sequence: CASSLGDRGTYEQYF.

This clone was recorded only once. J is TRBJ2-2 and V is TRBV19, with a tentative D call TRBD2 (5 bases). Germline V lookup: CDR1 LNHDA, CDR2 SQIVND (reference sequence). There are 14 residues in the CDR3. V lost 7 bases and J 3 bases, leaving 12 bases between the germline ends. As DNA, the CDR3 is TGTGCCAGTAAGGTGGGAGCGTACACCGGGGAGCTGTTTTTT. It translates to CASKVGAYTGELFF.

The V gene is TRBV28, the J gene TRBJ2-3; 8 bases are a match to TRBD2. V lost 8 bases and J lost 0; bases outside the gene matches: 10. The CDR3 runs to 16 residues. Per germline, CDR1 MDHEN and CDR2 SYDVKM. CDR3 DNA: TGTGCCAGCGGACCCTTCGGGGGGGCTAGCACAGATACGCAGTATTTT. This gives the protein CASGPFGGASTDTQYF.

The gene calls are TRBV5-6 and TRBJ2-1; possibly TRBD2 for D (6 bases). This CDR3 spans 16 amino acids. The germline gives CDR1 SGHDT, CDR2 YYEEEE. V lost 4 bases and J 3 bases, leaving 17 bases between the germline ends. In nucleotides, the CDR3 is TGTGCCAGCAGCAGGGGACTGGGGGAGGTCTACAATGAGCAGTTCTTC. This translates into CASSRGLGEVYNEQFF.

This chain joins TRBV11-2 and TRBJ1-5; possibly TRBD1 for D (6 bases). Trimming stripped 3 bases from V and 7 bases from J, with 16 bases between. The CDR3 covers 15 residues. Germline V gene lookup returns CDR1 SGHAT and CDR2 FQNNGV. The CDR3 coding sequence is TGTGCCAGCAGCTTGGTTTATCAGGGGTGCCAGCCCCAGCATTTT. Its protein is CASSLVYQGCQPQHF.

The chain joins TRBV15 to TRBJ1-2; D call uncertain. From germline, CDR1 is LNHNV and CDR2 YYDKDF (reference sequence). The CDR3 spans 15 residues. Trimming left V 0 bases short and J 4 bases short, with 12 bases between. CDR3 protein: CATSRDTADFYGYTF. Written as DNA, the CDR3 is TGTGCCACCAGCAGAGATACCGCAGACTTCTATGGCTACACCTTC.

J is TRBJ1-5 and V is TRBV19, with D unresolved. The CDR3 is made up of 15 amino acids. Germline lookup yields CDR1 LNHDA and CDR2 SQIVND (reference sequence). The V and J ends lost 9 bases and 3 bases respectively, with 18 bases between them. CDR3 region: CASLPESGVNQPQHF. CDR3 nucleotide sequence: TGTGCCAGCCTACCAGAAAGCGGGGTCAATCAGCCCCAGCATTTT.

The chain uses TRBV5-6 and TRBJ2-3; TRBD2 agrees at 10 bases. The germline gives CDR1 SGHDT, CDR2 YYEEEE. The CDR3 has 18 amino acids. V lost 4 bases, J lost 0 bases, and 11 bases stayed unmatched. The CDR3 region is CASSAAGTSATSTDTQYF. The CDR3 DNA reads TGTGCCAGCAGCGCGGCGGGGACTAGCGCCACTAGCACAGATACGCAGTATTTT.

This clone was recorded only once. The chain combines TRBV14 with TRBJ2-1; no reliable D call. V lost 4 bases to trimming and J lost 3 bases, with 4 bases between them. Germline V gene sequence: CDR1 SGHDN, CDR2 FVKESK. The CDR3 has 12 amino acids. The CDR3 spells CASSRIYNEQFF. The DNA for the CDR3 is TGTGCCAGCAGCCGTATCTACAATGAGCAGTTCTTC.

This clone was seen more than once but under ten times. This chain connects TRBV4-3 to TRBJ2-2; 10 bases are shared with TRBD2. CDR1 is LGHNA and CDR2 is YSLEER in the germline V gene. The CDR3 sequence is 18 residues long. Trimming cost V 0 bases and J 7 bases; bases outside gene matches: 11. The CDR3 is CASSQDSGLAGAIGELFF. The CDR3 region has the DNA TGCGCCAGCAGCCAAGATTCTGGTCTAGCGGGAGCTATCGGGGAGCTGTTTTTT.

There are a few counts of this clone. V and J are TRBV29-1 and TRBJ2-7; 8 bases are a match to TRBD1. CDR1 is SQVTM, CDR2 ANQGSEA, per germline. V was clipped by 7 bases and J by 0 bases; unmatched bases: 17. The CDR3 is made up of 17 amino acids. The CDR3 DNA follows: TGCAGCGCAAAAACCGTCGACAGGGGACTTACCTCCTACGAGCAGTACTTC. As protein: CSAKTVDRGLTSYEQYF.

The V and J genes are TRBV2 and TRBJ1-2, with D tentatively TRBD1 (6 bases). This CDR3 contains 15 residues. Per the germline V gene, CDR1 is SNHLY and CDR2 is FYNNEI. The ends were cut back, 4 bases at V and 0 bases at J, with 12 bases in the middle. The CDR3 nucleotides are TGTGCCAGCAGTGCAACGAGGGGGTCTAACTATGGCTACACCTTC. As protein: CASSATRGSNYGYTF.

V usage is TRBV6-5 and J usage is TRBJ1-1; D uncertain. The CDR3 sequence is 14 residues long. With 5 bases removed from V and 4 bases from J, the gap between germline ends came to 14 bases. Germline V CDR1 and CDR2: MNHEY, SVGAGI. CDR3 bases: TGTGCCAGCAGTATCCTGAGCGGAGGCACTGAAGCTTTCTTT. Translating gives CASSILSGGTEAFF.

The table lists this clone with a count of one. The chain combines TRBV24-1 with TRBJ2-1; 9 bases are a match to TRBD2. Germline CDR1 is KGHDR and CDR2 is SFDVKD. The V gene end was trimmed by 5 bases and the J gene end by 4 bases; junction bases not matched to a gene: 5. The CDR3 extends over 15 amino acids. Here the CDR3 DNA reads TGTGCCACCAGTGCAGCGGGAGGTATTTACAATGAGCAGTTCTTC. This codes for CATSAAGGIYNEQFF.

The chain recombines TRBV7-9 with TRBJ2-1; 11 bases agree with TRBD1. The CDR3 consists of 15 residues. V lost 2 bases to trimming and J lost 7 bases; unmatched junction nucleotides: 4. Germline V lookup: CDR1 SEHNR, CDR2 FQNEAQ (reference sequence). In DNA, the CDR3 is TGTGCCAGCAGCTTACGGACAGGGGGCTGGAATGAGCAGTTCTTC. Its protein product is CASSLRTGGWNEQFF.

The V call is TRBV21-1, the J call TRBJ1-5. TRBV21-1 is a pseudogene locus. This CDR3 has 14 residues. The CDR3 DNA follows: TGTGCCAGCAGCAAAGTGTGGGGGGAACTGCCCCAGCATTTT. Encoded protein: CASSKVWGELPQHF.

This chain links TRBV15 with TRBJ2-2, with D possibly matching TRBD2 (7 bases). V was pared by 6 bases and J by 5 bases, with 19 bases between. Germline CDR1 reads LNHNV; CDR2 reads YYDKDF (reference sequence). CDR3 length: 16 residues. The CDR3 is CATSLGGRIGTGELFF. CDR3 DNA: TGTGCCACCAGTCTCGGGGGGCGCATTGGAACCGGGGAGCTGTTTTTT.

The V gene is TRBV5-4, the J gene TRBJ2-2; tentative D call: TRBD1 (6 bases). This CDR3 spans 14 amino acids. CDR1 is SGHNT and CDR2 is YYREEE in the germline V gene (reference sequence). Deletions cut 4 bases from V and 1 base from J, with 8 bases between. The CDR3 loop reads CASSGQLNTGELFF. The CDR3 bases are TGTGCCAGCAGCGGACAGCTGAACACCGGGGAGCTGTTTTTT. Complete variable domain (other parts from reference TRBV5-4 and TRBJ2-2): ETGVTQSPTHLIKTRGQQVTLRCSSQSGHNTVSWYQQALGQGPQFIFQYYREEENGRGNFPPRFSGLQFPNYSSELNVNALELDDSALYLCASSGQLNTGELFFGEGSRLTVL.

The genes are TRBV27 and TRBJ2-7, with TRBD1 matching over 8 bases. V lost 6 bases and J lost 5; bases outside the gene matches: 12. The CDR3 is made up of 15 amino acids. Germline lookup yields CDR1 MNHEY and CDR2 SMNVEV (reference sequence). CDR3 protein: CASRPGGQGRHEQYF. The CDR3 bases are TGTGCCAGCAGACCCGGCGGACAGGGAAGACACGAGCAGTACTTC.

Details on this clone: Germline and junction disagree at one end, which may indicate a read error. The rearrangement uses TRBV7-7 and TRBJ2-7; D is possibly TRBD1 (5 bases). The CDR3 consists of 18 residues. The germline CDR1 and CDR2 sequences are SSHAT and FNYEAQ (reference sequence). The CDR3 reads CASRLGAGKGLGSYEQYF. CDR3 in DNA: TGTGCTAGCAGGCTTGGCGCAGGGAAGGGGCTGGGGTCCTACGAGCAGTACTTC.

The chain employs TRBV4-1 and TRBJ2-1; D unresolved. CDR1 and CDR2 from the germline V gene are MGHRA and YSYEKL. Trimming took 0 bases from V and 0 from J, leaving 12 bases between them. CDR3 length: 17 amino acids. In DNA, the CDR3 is TGCGCCAGCAGCCAAGATAACGGTCCATTCTCCTACAATGAGCAGTTCTTC. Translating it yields CASSQDNGPFSYNEQFF.

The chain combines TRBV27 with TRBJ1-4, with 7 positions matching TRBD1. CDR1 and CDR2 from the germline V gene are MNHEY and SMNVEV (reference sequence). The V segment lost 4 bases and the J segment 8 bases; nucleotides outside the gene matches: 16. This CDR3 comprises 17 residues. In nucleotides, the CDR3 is TGTGCCAGCAGTTCTGTGCCCCTGACAGGGTCGAACGAAAAACTGTTTTTT. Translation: CASSSVPLTGSNEKLFF.

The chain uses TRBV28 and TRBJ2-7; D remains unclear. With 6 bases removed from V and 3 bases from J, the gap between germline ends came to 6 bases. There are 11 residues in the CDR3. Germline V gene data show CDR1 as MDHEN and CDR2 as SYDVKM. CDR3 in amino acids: CASRNLYEQYF. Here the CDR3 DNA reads TGTGCCAGCAGAAATCTCTACGAGCAGTACTTC.

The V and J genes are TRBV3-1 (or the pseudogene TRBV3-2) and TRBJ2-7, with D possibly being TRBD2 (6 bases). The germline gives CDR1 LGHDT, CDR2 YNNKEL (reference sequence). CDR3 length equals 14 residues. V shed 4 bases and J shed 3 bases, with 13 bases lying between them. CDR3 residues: CASSRRATSYEQYF. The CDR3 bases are TGTGCCAGCAGCCGGAGGGCGACTAGCTACGAGCAGTACTTC.

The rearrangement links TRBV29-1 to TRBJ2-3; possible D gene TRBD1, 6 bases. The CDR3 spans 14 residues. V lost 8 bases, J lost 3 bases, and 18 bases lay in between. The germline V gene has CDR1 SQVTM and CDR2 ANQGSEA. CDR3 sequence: CSMTRQGLTDTQYF. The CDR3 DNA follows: TGCAGCATGACGCGGCAGGGGCTTACAGATACGCAGTATTTT.